This TCR beta chain was recovered during a study of cytotoxic CD8 clonotypes in ibrutinib-treated CLL. Across the whole study: Partial response was seen in roughly 25 patients and complete response in 2; after median 68 months, approximately 14 stayed remitted, 12 progressed. Study observations and caveats: Shared public clonotypes were rare, and on treatment they either got smaller or stayed the same. Timing of sampling differed between sustained-remission and progressing patients. Starting clonality was above that of age-matched healthy donors and tracked circulating CD8+ T-cell counts.

The CDR3 is made up of 14 amino acids. Clones were read by immunoSEQ multiplex PCR, and TCRdb kept only the in-frame ones, dropping some. Altogether around 250,000 clones are present, less than 75% being singletons, with the ten largest covering just over 15%. This clone has a handful of counts. Its target is unknown. The rearrangement uses TRBV21-1 and TRBJ2-7; the table's D call TRBD2 went unverified against the DNA. TRBV21-1 counts as a pseudogene. This clonotype was obtained from a human donor with chronic lymphocytic leukemia. The material was PBMCs, obtained after 24 months of ibrutinib treatment. CDR3 loop: CASSKEGSWYEQYF. CDR3 nucleotides: TGTGCCAGCAGCAAAGAAGGGAGTTGGTACGAGCAGTACTTC.